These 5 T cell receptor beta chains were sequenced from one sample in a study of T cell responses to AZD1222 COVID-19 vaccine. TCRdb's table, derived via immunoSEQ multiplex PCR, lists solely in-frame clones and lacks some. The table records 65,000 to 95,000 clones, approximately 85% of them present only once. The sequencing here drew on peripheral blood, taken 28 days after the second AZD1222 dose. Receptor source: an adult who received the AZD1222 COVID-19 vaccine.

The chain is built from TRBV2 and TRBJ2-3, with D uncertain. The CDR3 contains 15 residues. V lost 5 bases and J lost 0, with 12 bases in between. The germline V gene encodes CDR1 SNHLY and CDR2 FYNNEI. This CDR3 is CASSWASGSTDTQYF. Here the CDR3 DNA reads TGTGCCAGCAGTTGGGCCTCCGGGAGCACAGATACGCAGTATTTT. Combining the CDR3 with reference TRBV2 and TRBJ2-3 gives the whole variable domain EPEVTQTPSHQVTQMGQEVILRCVPISNHLYFYWYRQILGQKVEFLVSFYNNEISEKSEIFDDQFSVERPDGSNFTLKIRSTKLEDSAMYFCASSWASGSTDTQYFGPGTRLTVL.

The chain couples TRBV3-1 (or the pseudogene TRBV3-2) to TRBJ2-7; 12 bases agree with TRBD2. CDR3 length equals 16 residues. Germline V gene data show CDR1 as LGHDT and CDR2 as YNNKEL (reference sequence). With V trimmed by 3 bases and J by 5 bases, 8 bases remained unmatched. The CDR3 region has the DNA TGTGCCAGCAGCCACCTAGCGGGGGGGATTGAGGACGAGCAGTACTTC. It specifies CASSHLAGGIEDEQYF.

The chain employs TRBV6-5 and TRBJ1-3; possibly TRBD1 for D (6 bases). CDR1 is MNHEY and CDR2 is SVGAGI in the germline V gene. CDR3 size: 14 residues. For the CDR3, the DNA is TGTGCTTGCGAGGACAGAGCCTCTGGAAACACCATATATTTT. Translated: CACEDRASGNTIYF.

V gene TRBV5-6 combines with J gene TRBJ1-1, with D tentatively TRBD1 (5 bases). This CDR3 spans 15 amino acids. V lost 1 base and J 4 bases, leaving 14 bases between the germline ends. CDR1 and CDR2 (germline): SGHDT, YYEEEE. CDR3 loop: CASSLQGALPTEAFF. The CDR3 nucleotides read TGTGCCAGCAGCTTGCAAGGGGCTCTACCCACTGAAGCTTTCTTT.

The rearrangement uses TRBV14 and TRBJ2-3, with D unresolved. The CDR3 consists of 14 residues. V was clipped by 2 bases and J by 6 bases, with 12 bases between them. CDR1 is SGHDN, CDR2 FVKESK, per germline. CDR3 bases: TGTGCCAGCAGCCAATTTCTTCTTCTGGATACGCAGTATTTT. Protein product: CASSQFLLLDTQYF.